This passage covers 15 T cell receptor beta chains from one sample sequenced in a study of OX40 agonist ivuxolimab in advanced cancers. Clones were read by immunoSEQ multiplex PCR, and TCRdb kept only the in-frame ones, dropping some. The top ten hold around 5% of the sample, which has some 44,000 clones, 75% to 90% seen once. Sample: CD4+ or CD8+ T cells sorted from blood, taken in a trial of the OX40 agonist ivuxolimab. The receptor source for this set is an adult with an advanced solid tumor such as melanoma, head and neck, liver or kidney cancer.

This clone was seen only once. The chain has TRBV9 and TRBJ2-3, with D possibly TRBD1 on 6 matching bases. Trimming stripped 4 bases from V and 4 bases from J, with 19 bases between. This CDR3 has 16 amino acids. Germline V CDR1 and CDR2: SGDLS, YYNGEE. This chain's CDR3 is CASSPGQLFLADTQYF. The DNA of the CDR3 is TGTGCCAGCAGCCCAGGACAGTTGTTTCTCGCAGATACGCAGTATTTT.

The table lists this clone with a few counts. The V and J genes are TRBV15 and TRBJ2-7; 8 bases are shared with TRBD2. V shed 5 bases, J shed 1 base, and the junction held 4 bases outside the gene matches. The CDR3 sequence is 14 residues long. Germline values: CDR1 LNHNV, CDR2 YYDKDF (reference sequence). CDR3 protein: CATSHGGGSYEQYF. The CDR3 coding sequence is TGTGCCACCAGCCACGGGGGGGGATCCTACGAGCAGTACTTC.

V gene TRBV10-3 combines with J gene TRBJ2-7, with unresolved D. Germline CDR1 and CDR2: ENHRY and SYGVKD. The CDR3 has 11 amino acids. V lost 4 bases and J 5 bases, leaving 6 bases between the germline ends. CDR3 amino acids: CAISGRDEQYF. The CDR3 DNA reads TGTGCCATCAGTGGCCGGGACGAGCAGTACTTC.

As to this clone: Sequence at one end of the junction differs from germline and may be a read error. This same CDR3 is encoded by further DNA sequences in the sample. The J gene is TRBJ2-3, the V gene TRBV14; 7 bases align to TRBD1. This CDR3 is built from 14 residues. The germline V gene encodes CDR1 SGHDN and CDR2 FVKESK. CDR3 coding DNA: TGTGCCAGCAGCCAAGGGACAGGCACGGATACGCAGTATTTT. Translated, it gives CASSQGTGTDTQYF.

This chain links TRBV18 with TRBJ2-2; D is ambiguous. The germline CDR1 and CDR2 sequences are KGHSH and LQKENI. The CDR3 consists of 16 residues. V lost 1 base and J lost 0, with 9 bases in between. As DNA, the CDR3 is TGTGCCAGCTCACCACAATCTCCAGCGAACACCGGGGAGCTGTTTTTT. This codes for CASSPQSPANTGELFF.

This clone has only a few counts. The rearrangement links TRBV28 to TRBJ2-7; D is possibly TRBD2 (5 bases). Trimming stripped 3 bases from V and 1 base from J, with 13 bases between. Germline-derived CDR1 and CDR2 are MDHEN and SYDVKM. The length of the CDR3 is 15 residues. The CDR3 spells CASSFTSLGSYEQYF. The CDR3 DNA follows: TGTGCCAGCAGTTTTACTAGTTTGGGTTCCTACGAGCAGTACTTC. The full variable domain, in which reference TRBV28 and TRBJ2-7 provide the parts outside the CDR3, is DVKVTQSSRYLVKRTGEKVFLECVQDMDHENMFWYRQDPGLGLRLIYFSYDVKMKEKGDIPEGYSVSREKKERFSLILESASTNQTSMYLCASSFTSLGSYEQYFGPGTRLTVT.

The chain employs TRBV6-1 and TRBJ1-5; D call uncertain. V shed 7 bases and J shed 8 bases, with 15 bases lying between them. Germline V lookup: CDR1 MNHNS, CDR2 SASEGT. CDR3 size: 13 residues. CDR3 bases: TGTGCCAGCAATCTCGACCGGTCAAAGCCCCAGCATTTT. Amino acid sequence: CASNLDRSKPQHF.

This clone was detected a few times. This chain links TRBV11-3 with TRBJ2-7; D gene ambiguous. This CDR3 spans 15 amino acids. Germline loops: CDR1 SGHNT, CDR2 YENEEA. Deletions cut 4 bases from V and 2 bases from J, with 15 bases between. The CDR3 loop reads CASSYTWAPTYEQYF. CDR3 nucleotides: TGTGCCAGCAGCTATACCTGGGCCCCAACCTACGAGCAGTACTTC. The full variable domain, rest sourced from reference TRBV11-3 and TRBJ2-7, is EAGVVQSPRYKIIEKKQPVAFWCNPISGHNTLYWYLQNLGQGPELLIRYENEEAVDDSQLPKDRFSAERLKGVDSTLKIQPAELGDSAVYLCASSYTWAPTYEQYFGPGTRLTVT.

The CDR3 coding sequence is TGTGCCAGCAGCTGGCCCGGACAAGAGACCCAGTACTTC. Its translation is CASSWPGQETQYF. The rearrangement joins TRBV4-2 to TRBJ2-5; no definite D call. The CDR3 consists of 13 residues. V was shortened by 5 bases and J by 2 bases, with 9 bases between the two germline ends. From germline, CDR1 is LGHNA and CDR2 YNFKEQ.

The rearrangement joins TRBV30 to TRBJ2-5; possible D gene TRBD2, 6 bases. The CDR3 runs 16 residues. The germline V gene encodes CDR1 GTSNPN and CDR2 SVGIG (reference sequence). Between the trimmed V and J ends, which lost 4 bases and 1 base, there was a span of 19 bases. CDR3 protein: CAWTPAVAAFQETQYF. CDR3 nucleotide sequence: TGTGCCTGGACCCCCGCTGTAGCGGCGTTCCAAGAGACCCAGTACTTC.

The chain's CDR3 is CAWSYGLAGKYEQYF. CDR3 nucleotides: TGTGCCTGGAGTTACGGACTAGCGGGAAAGTACGAGCAGTACTTC. The rearrangement uses TRBV30 and TRBJ2-7, with TRBD2 identical over 12 bases. CDR1 is GTSNPN, CDR2 SVGIG, per germline (reference sequence). The V segment lost 2 bases and the J segment 4 bases; nucleotides outside the gene matches: 6. There are 15 residues in the CDR3.

CDR3 amino acids: CASSSGTGFTEAFF. The CDR3 bases are TGTGCCAGCAGTTCCGGGACAGGCTTCACTGAAGCTTTCTTT. This chain links TRBV27 with TRBJ1-1, with 8 bases fitting TRBD1. From germline, CDR1 is MNHEY and CDR2 SMNVEV (reference sequence). The CDR3 has 14 amino acids. J was trimmed by 4 bases and V by 4 bases; bases with no gene match: 5.

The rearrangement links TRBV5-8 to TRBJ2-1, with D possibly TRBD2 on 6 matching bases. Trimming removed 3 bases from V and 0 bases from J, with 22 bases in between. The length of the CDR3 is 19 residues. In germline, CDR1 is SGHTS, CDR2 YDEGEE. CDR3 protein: CASSSGWDLAGSSYNEQFF. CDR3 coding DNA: TGTGCCAGCAGCTCCGGCTGGGATCTGGCGGGGAGCTCCTACAATGAGCAGTTCTTC.

The CDR3 sequence is CASTISGLAGVIYEQYF. The CDR3 coding sequence is TGTGCCAGCACCATTTCCGGACTAGCGGGAGTTATCTACGAGCAGTACTTC. The rearrangement links TRBV27 to TRBJ2-7; the match to TRBD2 covers 13 bases. CDR1 is MNHEY, CDR2 SMNVEV, per germline (reference sequence). V lost 7 bases to trimming and J lost 3 bases; unmatched junction nucleotides: 12. CDR3 length: 17 amino acids.

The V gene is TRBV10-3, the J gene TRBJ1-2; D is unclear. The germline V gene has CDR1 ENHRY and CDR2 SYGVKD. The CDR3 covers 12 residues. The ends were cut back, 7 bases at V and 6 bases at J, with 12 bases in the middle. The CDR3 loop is CAIKHYSDGYTF. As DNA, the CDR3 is TGTGCCATCAAACATTATTCAGATGGCTACACCTTC.